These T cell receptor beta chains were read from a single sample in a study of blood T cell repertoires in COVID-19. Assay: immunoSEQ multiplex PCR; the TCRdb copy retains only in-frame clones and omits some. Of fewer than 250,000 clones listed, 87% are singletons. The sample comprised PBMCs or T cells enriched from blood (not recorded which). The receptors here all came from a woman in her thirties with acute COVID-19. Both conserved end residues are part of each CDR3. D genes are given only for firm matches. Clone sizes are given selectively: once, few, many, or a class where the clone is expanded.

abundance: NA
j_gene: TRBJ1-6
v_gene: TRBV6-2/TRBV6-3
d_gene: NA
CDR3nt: TGTGCCAGCAGTTTTCCGCAGGATCCCGTGCTTTCACCCCTCCACTTT
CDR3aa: CASSFPQDPVLSPLHF

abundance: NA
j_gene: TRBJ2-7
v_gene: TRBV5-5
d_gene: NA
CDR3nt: TGTGCCAGCAGCTTGTATGCCCCAGGGGACGGCTCCTACGAGCAGTACTTC
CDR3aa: CASSLYAPGDGSYEQYF

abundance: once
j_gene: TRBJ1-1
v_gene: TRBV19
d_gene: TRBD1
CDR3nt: TGTGCCAGTAGTGCCGGGACAGGGACCACTGAAGCTTTCTTT
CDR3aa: CASSAGTGTTEAFF

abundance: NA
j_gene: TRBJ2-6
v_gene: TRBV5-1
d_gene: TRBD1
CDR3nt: TGCGCCAGCAGCTGGACAGGGGGCGCCAGGGCCAACGTCCTGACTTTC
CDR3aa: CASSWTGGARANVLTF

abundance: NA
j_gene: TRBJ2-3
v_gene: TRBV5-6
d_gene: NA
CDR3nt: TGTGCCAGCAGCTTGTGGAGAGATACGCAGTATTTT
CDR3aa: CASSLWRDTQYF

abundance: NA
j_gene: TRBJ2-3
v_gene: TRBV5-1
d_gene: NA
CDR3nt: TGCGCCAGCAGCTCTGCCGGGGACACAGATACGCAGTATTTT
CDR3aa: CASSSAGDTDTQYF

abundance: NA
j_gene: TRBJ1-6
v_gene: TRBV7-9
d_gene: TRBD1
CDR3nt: TGTGCCAGCAGCTTAGTACAGGGGAATTCACCCCTCCACTTT
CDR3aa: CASSLVQGNSPLHF

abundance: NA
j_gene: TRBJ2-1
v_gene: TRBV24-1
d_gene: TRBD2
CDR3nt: TGTGCCACCCCTGATCGGTCTAGCGGGGGCCTTCCGAACAATGAGCAGTTCTTC
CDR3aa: CATPDRSSGGLPNNEQFF

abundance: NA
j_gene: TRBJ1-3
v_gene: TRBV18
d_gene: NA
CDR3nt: TGTGCCAGCTCACCACCACCCGGGAATGGAAACACCATATATTTT
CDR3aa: CASSPPPGNGNTIYF

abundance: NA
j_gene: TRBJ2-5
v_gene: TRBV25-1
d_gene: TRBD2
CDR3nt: TGTGCCAGCAGTGAGGCCCCTAGCGGAGAGGAGACCCAGTACTTC
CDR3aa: CASSEAPSGEETQYF

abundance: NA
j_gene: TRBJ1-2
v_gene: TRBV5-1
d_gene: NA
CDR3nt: TGCGCCAGCAGCTCCCCCGCGGGCGGCTACACCTTC
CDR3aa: CASSSPAGGYTF

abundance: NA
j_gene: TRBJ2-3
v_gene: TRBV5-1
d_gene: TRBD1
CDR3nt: TGCGCCAGCAGCTCAGGGGGCCTGCGTGATACGCAGTATTTT
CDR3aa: CASSSGGLRDTQYF

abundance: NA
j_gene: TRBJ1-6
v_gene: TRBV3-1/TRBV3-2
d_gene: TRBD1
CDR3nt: TGTGCCAGCAGCTCTAACCCGGGACAGTGGAATTCACCCCTCCACTTT
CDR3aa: CASSSNPGQWNSPLHF

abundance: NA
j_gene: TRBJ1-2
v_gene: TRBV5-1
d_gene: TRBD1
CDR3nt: TGCGCCAGCAGCCGGGGACAGACCAACTATGGCTACACCTTC
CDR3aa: CASSRGQTNYGYTF